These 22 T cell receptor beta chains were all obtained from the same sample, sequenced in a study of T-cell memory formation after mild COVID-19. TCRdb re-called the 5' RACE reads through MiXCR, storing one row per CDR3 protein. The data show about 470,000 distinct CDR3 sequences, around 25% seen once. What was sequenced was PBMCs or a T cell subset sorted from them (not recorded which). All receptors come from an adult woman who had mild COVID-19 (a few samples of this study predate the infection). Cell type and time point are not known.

CDR3 sequence: CSARADPTGGVYNEQFF. CDR3 nucleotides: TGCAGTGCTAGAGCAGACCCCACTGGCGGGGTTTACAATGAGCAGTTCTTC. The chain links TRBV20-1 to TRBJ2-1; the D gene is possibly TRBD2 (6 bases). Per the germline V gene, CDR1 is DFQATT and CDR2 is SNEGSKA (reference sequence). The V end was cut by 1 base, the J end by 4 bases, with 20 bases between. CDR3 length: 17 amino acids.

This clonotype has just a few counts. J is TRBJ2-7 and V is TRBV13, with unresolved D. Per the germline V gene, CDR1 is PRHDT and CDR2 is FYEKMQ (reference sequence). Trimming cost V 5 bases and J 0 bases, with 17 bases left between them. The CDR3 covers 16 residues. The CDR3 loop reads CASSTPDPPSSYEQYF. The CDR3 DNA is TGTGCCAGCAGCACCCCGGACCCTCCGAGCTCCTACGAGCAGTACTTC.

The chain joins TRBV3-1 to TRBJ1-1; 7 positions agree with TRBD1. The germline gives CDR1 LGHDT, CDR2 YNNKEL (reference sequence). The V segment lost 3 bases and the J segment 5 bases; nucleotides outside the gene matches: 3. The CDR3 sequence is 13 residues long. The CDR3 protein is CASSHQGETEAFF. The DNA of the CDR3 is TGTGCCAGCAGCCACCAGGGGGAGACTGAAGCTTTCTTT.

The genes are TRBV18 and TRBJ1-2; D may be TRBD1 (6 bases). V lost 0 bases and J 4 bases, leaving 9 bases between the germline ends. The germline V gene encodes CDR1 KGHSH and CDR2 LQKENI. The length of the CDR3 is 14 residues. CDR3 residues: CASSPPGGGYGYTF. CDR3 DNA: TGTGCCAGCTCACCACCGGGGGGCGGCTATGGCTACACCTTC.

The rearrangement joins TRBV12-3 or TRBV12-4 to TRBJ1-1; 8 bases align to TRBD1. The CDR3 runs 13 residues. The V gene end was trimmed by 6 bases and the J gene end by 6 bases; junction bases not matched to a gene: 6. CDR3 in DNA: TGTGCCAGCAGCTCAGGGGGCGAGGCTGAAGCTTTCTTT. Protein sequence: CASSSGGEAEAFF.

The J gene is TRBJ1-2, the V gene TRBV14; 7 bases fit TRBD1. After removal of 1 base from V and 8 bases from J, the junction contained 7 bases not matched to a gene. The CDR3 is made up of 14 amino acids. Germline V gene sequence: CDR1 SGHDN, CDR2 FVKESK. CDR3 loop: CASSQVGQSPGYTF. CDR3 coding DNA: TGTGCCAGCAGCCAAGTGGGACAGTCTCCGGGCTACACCTTC.

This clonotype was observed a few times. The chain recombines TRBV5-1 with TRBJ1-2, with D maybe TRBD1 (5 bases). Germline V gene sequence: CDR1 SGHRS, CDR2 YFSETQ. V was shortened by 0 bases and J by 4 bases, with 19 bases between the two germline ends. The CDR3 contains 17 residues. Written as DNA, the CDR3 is TGCGCCAGCAGCTTGGGACAGATAACGAGCATTGGCTATGGCTACACCTTC. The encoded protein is CASSLGQITSIGYGYTF.

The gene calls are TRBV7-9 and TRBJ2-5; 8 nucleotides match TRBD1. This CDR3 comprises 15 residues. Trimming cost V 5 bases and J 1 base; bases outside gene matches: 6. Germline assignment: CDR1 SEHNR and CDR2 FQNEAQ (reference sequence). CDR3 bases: TGTGCCAGCAGCCCGCCGGGACAGGTCCAAGAGACCCAGTACTTC. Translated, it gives CASSPPGQVQETQYF.

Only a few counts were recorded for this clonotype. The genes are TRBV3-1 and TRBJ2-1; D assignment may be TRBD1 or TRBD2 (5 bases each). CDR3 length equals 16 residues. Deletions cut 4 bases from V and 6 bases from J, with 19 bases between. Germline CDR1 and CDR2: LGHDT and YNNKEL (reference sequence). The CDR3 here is CASSPLATGQINEQFF. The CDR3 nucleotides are TGTGCCAGCAGCCCCCTCGCCACGGGGCAGATCAATGAGCAGTTCTTC.

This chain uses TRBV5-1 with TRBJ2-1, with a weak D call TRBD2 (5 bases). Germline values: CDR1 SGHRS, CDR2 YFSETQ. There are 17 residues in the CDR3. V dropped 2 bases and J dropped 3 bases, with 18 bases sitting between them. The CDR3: CASSFDEARGNYNEQFF. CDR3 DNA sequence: TGCGCCAGCAGCTTTGATGAGGCTCGGGGTAACTACAATGAGCAGTTCTTC.

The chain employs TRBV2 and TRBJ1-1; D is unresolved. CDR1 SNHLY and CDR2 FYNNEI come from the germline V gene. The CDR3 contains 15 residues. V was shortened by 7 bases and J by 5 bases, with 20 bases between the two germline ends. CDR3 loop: CASKVDAGTGTEAFF. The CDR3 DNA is TGTGCCAGCAAAGTCGATGCAGGAACGGGGACTGAAGCTTTCTTT.

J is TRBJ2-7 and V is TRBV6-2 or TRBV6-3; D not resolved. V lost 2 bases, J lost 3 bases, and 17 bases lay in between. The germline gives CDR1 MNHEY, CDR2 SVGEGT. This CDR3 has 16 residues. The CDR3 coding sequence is TGTGCCAGCAGTTACGGCAGTATGGGGATGGGCTACGAGCAGTACTTC. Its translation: CASSYGSMGMGYEQYF.

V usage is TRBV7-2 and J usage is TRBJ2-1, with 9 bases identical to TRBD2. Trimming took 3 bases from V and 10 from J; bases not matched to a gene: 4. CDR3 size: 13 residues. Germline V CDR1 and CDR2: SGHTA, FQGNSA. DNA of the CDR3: TGTGCCAGCAGCTTCTATAGCGGGGGCGAGCAGTTCTTC. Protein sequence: CASSFYSGGEQFF. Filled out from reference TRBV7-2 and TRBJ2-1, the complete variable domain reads GAGVSQSPSNKVTEKGKDVELRCDPISGHTALYWYRQSLGQGLEFLIYFQGNSAPDKSGLPSDRFSAERTGGSVSTLTIQRTQQEDSAVYLCASSFYSGGEQFFGPGTRLTVL.

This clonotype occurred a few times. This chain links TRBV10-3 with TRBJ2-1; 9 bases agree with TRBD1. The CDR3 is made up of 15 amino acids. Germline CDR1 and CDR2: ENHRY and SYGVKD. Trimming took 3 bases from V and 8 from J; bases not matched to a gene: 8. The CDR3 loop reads CAISEPGQGGDEQFF. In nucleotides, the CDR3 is TGTGCCATCAGTGAACCGGGACAGGGAGGGGATGAGCAGTTCTTC.

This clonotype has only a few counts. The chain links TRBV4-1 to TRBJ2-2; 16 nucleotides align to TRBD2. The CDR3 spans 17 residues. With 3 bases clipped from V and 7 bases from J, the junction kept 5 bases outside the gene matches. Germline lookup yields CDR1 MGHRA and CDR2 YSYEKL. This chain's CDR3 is CASSQGLAGGPGGELFF. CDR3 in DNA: TGCGCCAGCAGCCAGGGACTAGCGGGAGGGCCCGGCGGGGAGCTGTTTTTT.

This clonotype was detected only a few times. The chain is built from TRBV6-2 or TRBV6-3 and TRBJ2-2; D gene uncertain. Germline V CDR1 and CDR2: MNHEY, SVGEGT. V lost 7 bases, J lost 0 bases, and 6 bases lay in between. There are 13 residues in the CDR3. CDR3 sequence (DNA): TGTGCCAGCACGGAGCCGAACACCGGGGAGCTGTTTTTT. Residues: CASTEPNTGELFF.

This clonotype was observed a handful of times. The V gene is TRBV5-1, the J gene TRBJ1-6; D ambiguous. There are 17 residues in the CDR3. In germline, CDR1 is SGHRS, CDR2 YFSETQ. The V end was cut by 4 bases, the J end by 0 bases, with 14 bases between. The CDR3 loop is CASSPLGDPSYNSPLHF. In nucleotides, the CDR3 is TGCGCCAGCAGCCCCCTAGGTGACCCCTCCTATAATTCACCCCTCCACTTT.

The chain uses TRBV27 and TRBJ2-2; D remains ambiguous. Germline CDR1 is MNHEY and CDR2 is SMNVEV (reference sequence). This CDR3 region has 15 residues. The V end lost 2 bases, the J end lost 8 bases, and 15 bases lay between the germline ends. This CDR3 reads CASSLMGYSAGELFF. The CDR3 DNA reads TGTGCCAGCAGTTTAATGGGGTACTCGGCGGGGGAGCTGTTTTTT.

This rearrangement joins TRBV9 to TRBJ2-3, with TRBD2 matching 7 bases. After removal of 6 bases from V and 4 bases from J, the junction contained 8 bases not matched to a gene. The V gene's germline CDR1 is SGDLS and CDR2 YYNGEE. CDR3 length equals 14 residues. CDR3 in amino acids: CASKGAGSADTQYF. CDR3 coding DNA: TGTGCCAGCAAGGGAGCGGGAAGCGCAGATACGCAGTATTTT.

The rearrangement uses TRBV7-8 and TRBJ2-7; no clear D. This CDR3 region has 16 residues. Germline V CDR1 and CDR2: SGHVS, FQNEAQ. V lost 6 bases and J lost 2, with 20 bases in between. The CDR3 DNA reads TGTGCCAGCAGGAACGGTATCGGCAGCGTCGCCTACGAGCAGTACTTC. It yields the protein CASRNGIGSVAYEQYF.

The CDR3 DNA is TGTGCCAGCAGCCCCACGAAGCTCGGACAAGCTGGGGCCAACGTCCTGACTTTC. Translation: CASSPTKLGQAGANVLTF. The J gene is TRBJ2-6, the V gene TRBV3-1, with D perhaps matching TRBD1 (5 bases). V was pared by 4 bases and J by 2 bases, with 18 bases between. The germline CDR1 and CDR2 sequences are LGHDT and YNNKEL (reference sequence). CDR3 length equals 18 residues.

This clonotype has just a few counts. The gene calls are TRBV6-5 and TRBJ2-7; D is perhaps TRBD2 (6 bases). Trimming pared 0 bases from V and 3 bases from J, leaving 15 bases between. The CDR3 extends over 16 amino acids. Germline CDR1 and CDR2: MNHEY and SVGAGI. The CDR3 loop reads CASSYSNSGPSYEQYF. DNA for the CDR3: TGTGCCAGCAGTTACTCTAACAGCGGGCCGAGCTACGAGCAGTACTTC.